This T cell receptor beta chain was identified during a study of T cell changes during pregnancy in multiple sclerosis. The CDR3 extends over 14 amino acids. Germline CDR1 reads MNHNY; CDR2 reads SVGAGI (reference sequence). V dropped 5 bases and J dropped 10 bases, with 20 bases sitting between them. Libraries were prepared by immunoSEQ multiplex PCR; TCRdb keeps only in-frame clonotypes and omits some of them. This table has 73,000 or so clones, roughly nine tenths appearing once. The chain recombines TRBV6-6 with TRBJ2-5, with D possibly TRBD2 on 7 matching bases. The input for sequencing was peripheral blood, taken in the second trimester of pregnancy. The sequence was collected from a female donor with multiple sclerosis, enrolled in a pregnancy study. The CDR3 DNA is TGTGCCAGCAGTCCTGGGAGGGGGAGGGAGGTCCAGTACTTC. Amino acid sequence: CASSPGRGREVQYF.